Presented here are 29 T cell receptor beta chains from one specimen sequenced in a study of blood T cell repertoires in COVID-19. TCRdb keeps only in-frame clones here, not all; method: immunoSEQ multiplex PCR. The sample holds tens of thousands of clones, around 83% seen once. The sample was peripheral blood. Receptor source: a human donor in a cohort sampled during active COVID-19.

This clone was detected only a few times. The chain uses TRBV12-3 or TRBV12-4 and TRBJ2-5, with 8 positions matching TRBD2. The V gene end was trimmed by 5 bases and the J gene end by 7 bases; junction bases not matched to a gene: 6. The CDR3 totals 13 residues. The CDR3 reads CASSQGLGATQYF. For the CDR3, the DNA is TGTGCCAGCAGTCAGGGACTAGGTGCGACCCAGTACTTC.

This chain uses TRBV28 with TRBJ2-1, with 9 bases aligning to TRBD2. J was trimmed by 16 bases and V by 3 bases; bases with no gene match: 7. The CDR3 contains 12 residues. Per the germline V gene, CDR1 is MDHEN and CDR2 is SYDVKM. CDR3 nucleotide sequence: TGTGCCAGCAGTTTCGGGTTAGCGGGGGATTTCTTC. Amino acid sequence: CASSFGLAGDFF.

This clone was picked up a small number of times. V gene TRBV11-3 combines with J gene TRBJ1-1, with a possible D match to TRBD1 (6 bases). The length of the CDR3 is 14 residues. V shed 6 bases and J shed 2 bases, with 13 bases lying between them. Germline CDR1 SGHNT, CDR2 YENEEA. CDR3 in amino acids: CASSLQGFNTEAFF. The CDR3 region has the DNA TGTGCCAGCAGTCTACAGGGCTTTAACACTGAAGCTTTCTTT.

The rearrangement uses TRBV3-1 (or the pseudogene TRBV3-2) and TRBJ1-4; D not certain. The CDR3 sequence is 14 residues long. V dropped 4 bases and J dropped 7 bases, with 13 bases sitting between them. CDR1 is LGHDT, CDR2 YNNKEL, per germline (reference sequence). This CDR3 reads CASSLSGVGEKLFF. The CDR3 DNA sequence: TGTGCCAGCAGCCTGTCGGGAGTTGGTGAAAAACTGTTTTTT.

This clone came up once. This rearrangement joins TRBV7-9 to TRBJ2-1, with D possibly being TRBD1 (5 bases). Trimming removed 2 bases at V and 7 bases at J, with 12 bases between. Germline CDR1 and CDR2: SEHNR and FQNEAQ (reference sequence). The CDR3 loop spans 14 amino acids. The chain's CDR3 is CASSLIRGNNEQFF. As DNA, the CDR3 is TGTGCCAGCAGCTTAATAAGGGGCAATAATGAGCAGTTCTTC.

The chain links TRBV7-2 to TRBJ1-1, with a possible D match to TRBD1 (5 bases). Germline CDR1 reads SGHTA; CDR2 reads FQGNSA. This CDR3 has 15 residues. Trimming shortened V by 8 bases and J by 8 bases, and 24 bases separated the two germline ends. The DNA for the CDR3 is TGTGCCAGCGGAAGGGCAGAGGTGGGGGAGGGAGAAGCTTTCTTT. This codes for CASGRAEVGEGEAFF.

DNA of the CDR3: TGCAGCGTGGGAGGGACGTGGGGTGAAGCTTTCTTT. Translation: CSVGGTWGEAFF. This chain links TRBV29-1 with TRBJ1-1; D is perhaps TRBD1 (5 bases). The CDR3 covers 12 residues. The germline V gene has CDR1 SQVTM and CDR2 ANQGSEA. Trimming took off 6 bases at V and 7 bases at J, with 15 bases between the two ends.

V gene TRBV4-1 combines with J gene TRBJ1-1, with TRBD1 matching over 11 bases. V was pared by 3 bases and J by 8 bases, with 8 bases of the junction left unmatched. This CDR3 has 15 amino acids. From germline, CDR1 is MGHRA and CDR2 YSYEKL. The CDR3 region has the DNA TGCGCCAGCAGCCATCCCCGGGGACAGGGGGTGGAAGCTTTCTTT. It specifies CASSHPRGQGVEAFF.

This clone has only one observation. CDR3: CSVEDSRGGSYNEQFF. CDR3 bases: TGCAGCGTTGAAGATAGCAGGGGTGGCTCCTACAATGAGCAGTTCTTC. The chain recombines TRBV29-1 with TRBJ2-1; D is perhaps TRBD1 (6 bases). CDR3 length: 16 residues. Trimming shortened V by 0 bases and J by 0 bases, and 12 bases separated the two germline ends. Germline CDR1 and CDR2: SQVTM and ANQGSEA.

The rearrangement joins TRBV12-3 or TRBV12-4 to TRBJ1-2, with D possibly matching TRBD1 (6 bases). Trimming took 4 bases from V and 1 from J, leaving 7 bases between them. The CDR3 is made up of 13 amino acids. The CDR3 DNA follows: TGTGCCAGCAGTTCAGGGGTTAACTATGGCTACACCTTC. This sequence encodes CASSSGVNYGYTF.

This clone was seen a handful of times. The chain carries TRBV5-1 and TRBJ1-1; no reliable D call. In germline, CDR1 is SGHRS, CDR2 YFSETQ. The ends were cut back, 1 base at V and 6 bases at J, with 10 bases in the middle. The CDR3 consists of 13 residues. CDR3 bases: TGCGCCAGCAGCTTGTTGCCAACTGCTGAAGCTTTCTTT. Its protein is CASSLLPTAEAFF.

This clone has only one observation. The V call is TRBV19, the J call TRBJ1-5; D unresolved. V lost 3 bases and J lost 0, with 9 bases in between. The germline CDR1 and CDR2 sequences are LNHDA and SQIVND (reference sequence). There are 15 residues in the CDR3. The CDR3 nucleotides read TGTGCCAGTAGTATTACAGATGTTAGCAATCAGCCCCAGCATTTT. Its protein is CASSITDVSNQPQHF.

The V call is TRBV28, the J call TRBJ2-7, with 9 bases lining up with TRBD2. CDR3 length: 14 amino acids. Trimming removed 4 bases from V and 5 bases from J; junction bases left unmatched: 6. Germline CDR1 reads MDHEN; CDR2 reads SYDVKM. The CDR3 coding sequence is TGTGCCAGCAGTTCAGCGGGAGGCCCCAACGAGCAGTACTTC. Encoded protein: CASSSAGGPNEQYF.

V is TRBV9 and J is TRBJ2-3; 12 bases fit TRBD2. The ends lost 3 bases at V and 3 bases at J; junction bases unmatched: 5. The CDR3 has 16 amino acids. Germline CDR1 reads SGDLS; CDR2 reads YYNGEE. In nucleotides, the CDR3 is TGTGCCAGCAGCGGCCGACTAGCGGGAGTTACAGATACGCAGTATTTT. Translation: CASSGRLAGVTDTQYF.

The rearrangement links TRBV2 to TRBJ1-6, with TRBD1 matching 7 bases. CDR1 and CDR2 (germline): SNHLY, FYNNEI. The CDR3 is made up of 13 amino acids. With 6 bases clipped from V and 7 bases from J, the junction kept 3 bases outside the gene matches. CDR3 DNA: TGTGCCAGCAGAAACAGGGGCAATTCACCCCTCCACTTT. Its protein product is CASRNRGNSPLHF. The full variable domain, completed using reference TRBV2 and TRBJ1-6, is EPEVTQTPSHQVTQMGQEVILRCVPISNHLYFYWYRQILGQKVEFLVSFYNNEISEKSEIFDDQFSVERPDGSNFTLKIRSTKLEDSAMYFCASRNRGNSPLHFGNGTRLTVT.

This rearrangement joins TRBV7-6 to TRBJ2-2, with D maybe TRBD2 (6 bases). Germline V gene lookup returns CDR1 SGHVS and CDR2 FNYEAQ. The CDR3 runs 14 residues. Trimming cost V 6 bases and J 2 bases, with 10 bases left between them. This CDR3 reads CASSRDFNTGELFF. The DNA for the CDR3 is TGTGCCAGCAGTAGGGACTTTAACACCGGGGAGCTGTTTTTT.

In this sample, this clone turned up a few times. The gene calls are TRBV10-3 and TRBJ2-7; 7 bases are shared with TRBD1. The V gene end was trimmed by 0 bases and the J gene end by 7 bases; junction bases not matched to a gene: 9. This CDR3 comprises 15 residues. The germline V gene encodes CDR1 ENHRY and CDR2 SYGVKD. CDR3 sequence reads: CAISESIQGMGEQYF. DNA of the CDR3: TGTGCCATCAGTGAGTCAATACAGGGGATGGGAGAGCAGTACTTC.

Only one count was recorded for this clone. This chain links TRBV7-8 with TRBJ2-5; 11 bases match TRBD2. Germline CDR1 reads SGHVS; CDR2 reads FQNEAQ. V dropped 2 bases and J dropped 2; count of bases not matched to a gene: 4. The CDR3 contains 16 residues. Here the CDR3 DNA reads TGTGCCAGCAGCTTAAGACTAGCGGGAAGTCAAGAGACCCAGTACTTC. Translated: CASSLRLAGSQETQYF.

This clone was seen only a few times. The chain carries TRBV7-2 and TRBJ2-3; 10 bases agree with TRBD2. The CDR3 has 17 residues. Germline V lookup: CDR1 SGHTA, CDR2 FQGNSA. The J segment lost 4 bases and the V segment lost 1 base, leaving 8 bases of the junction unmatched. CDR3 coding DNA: TGTGCCAGCAGCTTAGGGGTTCTAGCGGGAGTAGCAGATACGCAGTATTTT. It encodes CASSLGVLAGVADTQYF.

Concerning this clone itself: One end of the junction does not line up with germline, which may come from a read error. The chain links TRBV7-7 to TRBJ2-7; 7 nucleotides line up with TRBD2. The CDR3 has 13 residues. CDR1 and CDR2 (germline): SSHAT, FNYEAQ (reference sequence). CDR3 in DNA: TGTGCTAGCAGCGTCGACTCGGGGGGCGAGCAGTACTTC. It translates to CASSVDSGGEQYF. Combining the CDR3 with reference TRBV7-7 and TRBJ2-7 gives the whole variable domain GAGVSQSPRYKVTKRGQDVTLRCDPISSHATLYWYQQALGQGPEFLTYFNYEAQPDKSGLPSDRFSAERPEGSISTLTIQRTEQRDSAMYRCASSVDSGGEQYFGPGTRLTVT.

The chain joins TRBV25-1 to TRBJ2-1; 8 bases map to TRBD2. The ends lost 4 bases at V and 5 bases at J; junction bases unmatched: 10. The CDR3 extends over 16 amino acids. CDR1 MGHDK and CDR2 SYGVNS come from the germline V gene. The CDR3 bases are TGTGCCAGCAGTGGGAGCCCGGGACTAGTCAACAATGAGCAGTTCTTC. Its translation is CASSGSPGLVNNEQFF. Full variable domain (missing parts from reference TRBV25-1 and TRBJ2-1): EADIYQTPRYLVIGTGKKITLECSQTMGHDKMYWYQQDPGMELHLIHYSYGVNSTEKGDLSSESTVSRIRTEHFPLTLESARPSHTSQYLCASSGSPGLVNNEQFFGPGTRLTVL.

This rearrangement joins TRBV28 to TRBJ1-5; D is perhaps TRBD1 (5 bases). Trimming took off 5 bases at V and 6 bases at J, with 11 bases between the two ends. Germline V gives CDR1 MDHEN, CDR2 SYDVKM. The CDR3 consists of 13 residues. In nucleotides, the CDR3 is TGTGCCAGCAGTCCGGGGGGAACTCAGCCCCAGCATTTT. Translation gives CASSPGGTQPQHF. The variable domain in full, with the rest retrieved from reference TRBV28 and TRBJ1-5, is DVKVTQSSRYLVKRTGEKVFLECVQDMDHENMFWYRQDPGLGLRLIYFSYDVKMKEKGDIPEGYSVSREKKERFSLILESASTNQTSMYLCASSPGGTQPQHFGDGTRLSIL.

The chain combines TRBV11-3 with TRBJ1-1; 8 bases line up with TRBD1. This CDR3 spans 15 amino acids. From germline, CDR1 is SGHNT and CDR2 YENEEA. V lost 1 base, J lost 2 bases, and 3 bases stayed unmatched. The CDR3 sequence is CASSLGTGINTEAFF. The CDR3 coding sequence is TGTGCCAGCAGCTTAGGGACAGGGATTAACACTGAAGCTTTCTTT.

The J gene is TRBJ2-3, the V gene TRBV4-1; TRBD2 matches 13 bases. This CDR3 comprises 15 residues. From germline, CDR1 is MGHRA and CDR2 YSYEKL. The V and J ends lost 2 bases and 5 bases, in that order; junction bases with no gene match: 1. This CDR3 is CASSQRTSGRDTQYF. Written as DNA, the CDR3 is TGCGCCAGCAGCCAACGGACTAGCGGGAGAGATACGCAGTATTTT.

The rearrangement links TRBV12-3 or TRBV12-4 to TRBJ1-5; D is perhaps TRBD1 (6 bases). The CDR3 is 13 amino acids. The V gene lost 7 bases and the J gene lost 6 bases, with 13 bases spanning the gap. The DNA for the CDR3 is TGTGCCAGCAAACAGGGTGTTTTTCAGCCCCAGCATTTT. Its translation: CASKQGVFQPQHF.

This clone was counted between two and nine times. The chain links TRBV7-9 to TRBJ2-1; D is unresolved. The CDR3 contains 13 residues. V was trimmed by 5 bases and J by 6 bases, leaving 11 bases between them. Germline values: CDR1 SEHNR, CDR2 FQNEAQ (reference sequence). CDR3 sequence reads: CASSPDPLNEQFF. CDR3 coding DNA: TGTGCCAGCAGCCCTGATCCACTCAATGAGCAGTTCTTC.

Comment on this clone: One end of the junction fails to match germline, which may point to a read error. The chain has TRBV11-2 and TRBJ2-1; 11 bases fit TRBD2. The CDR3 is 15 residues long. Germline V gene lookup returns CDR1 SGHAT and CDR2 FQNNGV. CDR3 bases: TGTGCCAGCACCTTAGCGGGAGGGCCTGGGGATGAGCAGTTCTTC. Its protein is CASTLAGGPGDEQFF.

The CDR3 loop is CASSFRDRGYEQFF. The DNA for the CDR3 is TGTGCCAGCAGTTTCCGGGACAGGGGATATGAGCAGTTCTTC. V usage is TRBV27 and J usage is TRBJ2-1; 10 positions match TRBD1. Germline assignment: CDR1 MNHEY and CDR2 SMNVEV (reference sequence). Losses at the gene ends were 3 bases for V and 8 bases for J; bases not matched to a gene: 4. The CDR3 totals 14 residues.

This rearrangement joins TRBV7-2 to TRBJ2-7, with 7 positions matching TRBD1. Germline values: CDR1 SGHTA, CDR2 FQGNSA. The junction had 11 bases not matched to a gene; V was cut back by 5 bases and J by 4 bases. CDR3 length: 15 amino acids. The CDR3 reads CASSPTWNRGYEQYF. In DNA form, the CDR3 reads TGTGCCAGCAGCCCGACTTGGAACAGGGGTTACGAGCAGTACTTC.